This T cell receptor beta chain was recorded in a study of T cells in localized non-small cell lung cancer. Whole-study results and caveats: Higher T cell density in the blood was associated with longer overall survival, whereas higher adjacent-lung clonality associated with shorter survival. Uninvolved adjacent lung had the highest recorded T cell clonality, with tumor below it. Adjacent lung was found to contain a median approximately 50 of the top 100 tumor clones.

V was shortened by 4 bases and J by 6 bases, with 11 bases between the two germline ends. Germline V gene data show CDR1 as SGHRS and CDR2 as YFSETQ. The CDR3 runs to 13 residues. About this clone itself: Its specificity is not known.

Sequenced by immunoSEQ multiplex PCR; TCRdb stores in-frame clones only, minus some. The data show more than 11,000 clones, roughly nine tenths seen once. This specimen was peripheral blood mononuclear cells, taken before any cancer treatment. The chain uses TRBV5-1 and TRBJ2-1; D ambiguous. This TCR was sampled from a man between 40 and 69 years old with stage III lung adenocarcinoma. This CDR3 is CASSTASANEQFF. For the CDR3, the DNA is TGCGCCAGCAGCACGGCCTCCGCCAATGAGCAGTTCTTC.